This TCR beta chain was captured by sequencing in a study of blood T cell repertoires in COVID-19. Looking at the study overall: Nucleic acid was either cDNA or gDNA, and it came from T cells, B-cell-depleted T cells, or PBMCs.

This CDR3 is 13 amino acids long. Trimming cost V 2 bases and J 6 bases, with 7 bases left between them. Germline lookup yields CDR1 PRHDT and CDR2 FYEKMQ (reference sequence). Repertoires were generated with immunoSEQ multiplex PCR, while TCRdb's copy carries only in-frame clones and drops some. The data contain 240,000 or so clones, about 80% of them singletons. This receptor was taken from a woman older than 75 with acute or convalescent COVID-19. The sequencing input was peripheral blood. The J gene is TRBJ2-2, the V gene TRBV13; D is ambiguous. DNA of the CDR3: TGTGCCAGCAGCTTACGCGGCCCCGGGGAGCTGTTTTTT. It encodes CASSLRGPGELFF. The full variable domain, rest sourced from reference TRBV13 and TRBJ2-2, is AAGVIQSPRHLIKEKRETATLKCYPIPRHDTVYWYQQGPGQDPQFLISFYEKMQSDKGSIPDRFSAQQFSDYHSELNMSSLELGDSALYFCASSLRGPGELFFGEGSRLTVL.